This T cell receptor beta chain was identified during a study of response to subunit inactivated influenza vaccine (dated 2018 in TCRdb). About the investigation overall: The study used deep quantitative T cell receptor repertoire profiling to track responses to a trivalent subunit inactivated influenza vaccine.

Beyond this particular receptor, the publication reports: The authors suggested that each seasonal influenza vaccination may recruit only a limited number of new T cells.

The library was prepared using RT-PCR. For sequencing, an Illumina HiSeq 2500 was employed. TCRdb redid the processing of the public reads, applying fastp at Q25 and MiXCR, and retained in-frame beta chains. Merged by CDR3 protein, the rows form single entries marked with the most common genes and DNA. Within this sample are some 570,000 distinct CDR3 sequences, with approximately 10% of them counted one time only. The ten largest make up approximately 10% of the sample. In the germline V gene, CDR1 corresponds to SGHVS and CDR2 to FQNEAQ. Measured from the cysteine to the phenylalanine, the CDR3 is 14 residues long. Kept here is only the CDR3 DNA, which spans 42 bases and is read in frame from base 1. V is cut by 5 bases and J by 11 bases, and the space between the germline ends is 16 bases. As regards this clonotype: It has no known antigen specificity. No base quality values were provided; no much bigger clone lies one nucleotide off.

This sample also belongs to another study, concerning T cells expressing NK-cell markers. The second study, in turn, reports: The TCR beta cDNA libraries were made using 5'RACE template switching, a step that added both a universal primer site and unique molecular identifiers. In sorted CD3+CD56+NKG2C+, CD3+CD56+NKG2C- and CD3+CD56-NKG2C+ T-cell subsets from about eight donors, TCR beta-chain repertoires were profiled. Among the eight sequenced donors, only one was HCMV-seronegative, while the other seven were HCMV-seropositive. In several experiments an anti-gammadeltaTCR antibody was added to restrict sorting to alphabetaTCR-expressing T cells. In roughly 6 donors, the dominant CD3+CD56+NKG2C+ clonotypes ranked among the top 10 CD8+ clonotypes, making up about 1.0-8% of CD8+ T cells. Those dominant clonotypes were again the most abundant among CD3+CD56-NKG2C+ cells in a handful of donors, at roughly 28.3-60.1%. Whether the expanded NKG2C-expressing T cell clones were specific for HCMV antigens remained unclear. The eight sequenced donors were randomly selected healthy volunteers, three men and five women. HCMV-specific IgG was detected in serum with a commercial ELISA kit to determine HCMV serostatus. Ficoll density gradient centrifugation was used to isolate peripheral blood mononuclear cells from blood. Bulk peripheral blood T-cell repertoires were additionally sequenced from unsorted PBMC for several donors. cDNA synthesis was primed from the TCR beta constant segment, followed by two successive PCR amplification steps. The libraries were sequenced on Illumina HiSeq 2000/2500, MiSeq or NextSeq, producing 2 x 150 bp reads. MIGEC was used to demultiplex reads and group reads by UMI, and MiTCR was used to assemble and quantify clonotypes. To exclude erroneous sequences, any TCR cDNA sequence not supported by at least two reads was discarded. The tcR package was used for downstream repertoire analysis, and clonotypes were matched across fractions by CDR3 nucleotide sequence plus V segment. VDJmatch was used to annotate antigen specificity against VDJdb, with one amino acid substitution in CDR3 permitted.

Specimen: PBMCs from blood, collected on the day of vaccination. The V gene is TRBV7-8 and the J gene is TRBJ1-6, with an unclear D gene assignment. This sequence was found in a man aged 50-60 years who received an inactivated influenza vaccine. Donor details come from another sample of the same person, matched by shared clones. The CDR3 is CASSADGLGTPLHF. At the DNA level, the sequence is TGTGCCAGCAGCGCAGACGGGTTGGGTACACCCCTCCACTTT.